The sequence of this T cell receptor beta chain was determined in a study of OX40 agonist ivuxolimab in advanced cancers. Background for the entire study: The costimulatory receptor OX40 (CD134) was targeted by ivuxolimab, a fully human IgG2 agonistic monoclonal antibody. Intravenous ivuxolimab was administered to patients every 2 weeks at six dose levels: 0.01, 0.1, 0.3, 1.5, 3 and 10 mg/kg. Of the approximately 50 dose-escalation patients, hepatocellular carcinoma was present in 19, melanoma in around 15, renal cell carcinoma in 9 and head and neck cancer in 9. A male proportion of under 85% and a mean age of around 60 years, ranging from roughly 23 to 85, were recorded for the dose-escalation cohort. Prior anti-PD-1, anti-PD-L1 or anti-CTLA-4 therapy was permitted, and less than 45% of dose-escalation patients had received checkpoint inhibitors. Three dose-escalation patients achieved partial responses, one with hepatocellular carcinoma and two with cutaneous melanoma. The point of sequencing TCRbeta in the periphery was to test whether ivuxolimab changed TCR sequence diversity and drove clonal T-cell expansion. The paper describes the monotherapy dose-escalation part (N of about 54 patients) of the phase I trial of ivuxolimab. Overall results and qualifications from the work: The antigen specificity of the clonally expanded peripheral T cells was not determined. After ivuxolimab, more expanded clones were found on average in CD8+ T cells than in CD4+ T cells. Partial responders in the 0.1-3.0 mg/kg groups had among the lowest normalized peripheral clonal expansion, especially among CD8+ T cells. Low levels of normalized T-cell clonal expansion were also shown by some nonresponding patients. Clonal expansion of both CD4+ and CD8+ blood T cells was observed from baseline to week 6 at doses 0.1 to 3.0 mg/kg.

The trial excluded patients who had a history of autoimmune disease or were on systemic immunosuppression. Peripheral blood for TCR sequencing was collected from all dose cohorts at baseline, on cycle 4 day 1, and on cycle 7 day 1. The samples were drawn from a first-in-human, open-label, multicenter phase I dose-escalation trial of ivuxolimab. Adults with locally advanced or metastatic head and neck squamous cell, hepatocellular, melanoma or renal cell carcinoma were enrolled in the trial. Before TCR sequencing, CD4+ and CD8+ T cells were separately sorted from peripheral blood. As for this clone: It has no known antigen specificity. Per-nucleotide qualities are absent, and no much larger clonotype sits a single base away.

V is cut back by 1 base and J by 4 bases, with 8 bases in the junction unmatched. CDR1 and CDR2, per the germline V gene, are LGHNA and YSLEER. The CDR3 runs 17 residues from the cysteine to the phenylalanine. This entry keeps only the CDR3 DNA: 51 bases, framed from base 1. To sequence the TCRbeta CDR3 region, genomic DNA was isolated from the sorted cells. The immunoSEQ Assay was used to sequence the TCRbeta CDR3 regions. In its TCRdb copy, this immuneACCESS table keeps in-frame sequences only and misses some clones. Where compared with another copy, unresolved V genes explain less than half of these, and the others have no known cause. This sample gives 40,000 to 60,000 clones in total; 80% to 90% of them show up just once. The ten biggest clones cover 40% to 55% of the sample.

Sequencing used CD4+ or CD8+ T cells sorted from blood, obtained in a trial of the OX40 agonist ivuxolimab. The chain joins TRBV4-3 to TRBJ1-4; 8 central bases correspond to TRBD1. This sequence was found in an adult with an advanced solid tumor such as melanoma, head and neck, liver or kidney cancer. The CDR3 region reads CASSQVGQGADNEKLFF. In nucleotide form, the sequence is TGCGCCAGCAGCCAAGTAGGTCAGGGGGCTGATAATGAAAAACTGTTTTTT.